Presented here are 28 T cell receptor beta chains from one specimen sequenced in a study of blood T cells in healthy people across ages. A sample-barcoded 5' primer and a J-beta primer mix were used in a second PCR of roughly 7 to 11 cycles. One entry per CDR3 protein results from TCRdb running MiXCR on the 5' RACE reads. The table has under 800,000 distinct CDR3 sequences, 20% to 25% seen once. The sequencing sample was made of blood. These receptors came from a man between 65 and 79 years old in good health.

This chain's CDR3 is CASSLVGRSSYNEQFF. CDR3 coding DNA: TGTGCCAGCAGCTTAGTAGGGAGAAGCTCCTACAATGAGCAGTTCTTC. The chain links TRBV7-2 to TRBJ2-1; tentative D call: TRBD2 (5 bases). This CDR3 has 16 amino acids. CDR1 SGHTA and CDR2 FQGNSA come from the germline V gene. Trimming pared 1 base from V and 0 bases from J, leaving 10 bases between.

The rearrangement links TRBV10-3 to TRBJ1-3; TRBD1 aligns across 7 bases. Germline loops: CDR1 ENHRY, CDR2 SYGVKD. V was pared by 2 bases and J by 2 bases, with 3 bases of the junction left unmatched. CDR3 length equals 15 residues. The CDR3 coding sequence is TGTGCCATCAGTGAGGCGACAGGGACTGGAAACACCATATATTTT. Amino acid sequence: CAISEATGTGNTIYF.

Only a few counts were recorded for this clonotype. Germline is not matched at one junction end, which may reflect a read error. The rearrangement joins TRBV7-9 to TRBJ2-2; D unresolved. CDR3 length: 13 residues. The germline V gene has CDR1 SEHNR and CDR2 FQNEAQ (reference sequence). CDR3 sequence reads: CASSFTHTGELFF. Written as DNA, the CDR3 is TGTGCCAGCAGCTTCACTCACACCGGAGAGCTGTTTTTT.

The rearrangement links TRBV20-1 to TRBJ2-5, with TRBD2 matching 12 bases. From germline, CDR1 is DFQATT and CDR2 SNEGSKA (reference sequence). The CDR3 covers 13 residues. J was trimmed by 5 bases and V by 6 bases; bases with no gene match: 4. The chain's CDR3 is CSASTSGRETQYF. CDR3 DNA sequence: TGCAGTGCCAGTACTAGCGGGAGGGAGACCCAGTACTTC.

This chain uses TRBV12-3 or TRBV12-4 with TRBJ2-5; maybe TRBD1 (6 bases). The germline V and J ends were trimmed by 5 bases and 2 bases, with 12 bases remaining between them. CDR3 size: 14 residues. CDR3 region: CASSIGTYQETQYF. The CDR3 DNA reads as TGTGCCAGCAGTATCGGGACATATCAAGAGACCCAGTACTTC.

This clonotype was seen a handful of times. The junction shows a germline mismatch at one end, possibly a read error. J is TRBJ2-7 and V is TRBV20-1, with D possibly being TRBD2 (6 bases). The germline gives CDR1 DFQATT, CDR2 SNEGSKA (reference sequence). This CDR3 spans 14 amino acids. The CDR3 bases are TGCAGTGCTCCTGGACTACCAGACCCCTACGGGCAGTACTTC. Its translation is CSAPGLPDPYGQYF.

This clonotype was recorded a few times. The genes are TRBV6-5 and TRBJ2-7; perhaps TRBD1 as D (5 bases). Germline V gives CDR1 MNHEY, CDR2 SVGAGI. CDR3 length: 11 amino acids. CDR3 protein: CSTTDSYEQYF. The CDR3 DNA sequence: TGTTCCACGACAGACTCCTACGAGCAGTACTTC.

This rearrangement joins TRBV7-2 to TRBJ2-5; 9 bases fit TRBD1. The closer fit of TRBJ2-7 to the DNA end suggests the J call may be wrong. Germline V CDR1 and CDR2: SGHTA, FQGNSA. CDR3 size: 14 residues. The CDR3 is CASSLVGTGNEQYF. CDR3 bases: TGTGCCAGCAGCTTAGTAGGGACAGGGAACGAGCAGTACTTC.

This clonotype showed up many times. V gene TRBV18 combines with J gene TRBJ2-5; D remains unclear. With 3 bases removed from V and 5 bases from J, the gap between germline ends came to 7 bases. Germline V gene lookup returns CDR1 KGHSH and CDR2 LQKENI. This CDR3 comprises 12 residues. For the CDR3, the DNA is TGTGCCAGCTCACCCTACGAGGAGACCCAGTACTTC. It yields the protein CASSPYEETQYF.

This clonotype was seen more than once but under ten times. The rearrangement joins TRBV13 to TRBJ2-1; D uncertain. The CDR3 consists of 13 residues. CDR1 is PRHDT and CDR2 is FYEKMQ in the germline V gene (reference sequence). Deletions cut 0 bases from V and 15 bases from J, with 15 bases between. The CDR3: CASSLGTGFPGFF. DNA for the CDR3: TGTGCCAGCAGCTTAGGCACCGGTTTTCCCGGGTTCTTC.

V and J are TRBV5-6 and TRBJ2-1; 10 bases line up with TRBD2. The trim removed 4 bases at V and 1 base at J, leaving 8 bases unmatched. This CDR3 is 17 amino acids long. CDR1 is SGHDT, CDR2 YYEEEE, per germline. CDR3 DNA: TGTGCCAGCAGCCCCCAGACTAGCGGGCTTTCCTACAATGAGCAGTTCTTC. Translating it yields CASSPQTSGLSYNEQFF.

The V call is TRBV5-6, the J call TRBJ2-1, with no clear D. The V gene's germline CDR1 is SGHDT and CDR2 YYEEEE. CDR3 length: 16 amino acids. V was shortened by 4 bases and J by 5 bases, with 19 bases between the two germline ends. CDR3 nucleotide sequence: TGTGCCAGCAGCCCCTTCGACGGCGGTAGGGACAATGAGCAGTTCTTC. This codes for CASSPFDGGRDNEQFF.

This clonotype was seen only a few times. The rearrangement joins TRBV12-3 or TRBV12-4 to TRBJ1-2, with a weak D call TRBD1 (5 bases). This CDR3 is 13 amino acids long. The V and J ends lost 2 bases and 6 bases respectively, with 10 bases between them. DNA of the CDR3: TGTGCCAGCAGTTTACGGGGGTTTAATGGCTACACCTTC. Translating it yields CASSLRGFNGYTF.

This clonotype has at least ten counts. The rearrangement links TRBV6-6 to TRBJ2-2, with D perhaps TRBD1 or TRBD2 (6 bases each). Germline CDR1 and CDR2: MNHNY and SVGAGI (reference sequence). V shed 0 bases and J shed 7 bases, with 12 bases lying between them. This CDR3 region has 15 residues. The CDR3 sequence: CASSYSQGRGGELFF. CDR3 nucleotides: TGTGCCAGCAGTTACTCCCAGGGGCGGGGCGGGGAGCTGTTTTTT.

The chain is built from TRBV20-1 and TRBJ2-7; TRBD2 agrees at 8 bases. The V gene end was trimmed by 5 bases and the J gene end by 1 base; junction bases not matched to a gene: 10. There are 15 residues in the CDR3. CDR1 is DFQATT, CDR2 SNEGSKA, per germline (reference sequence). In DNA form, the CDR3 reads TGCAGTGCTGCCCAACCAGCGGGAGTTTCCTACGAGCAGTACTTC. Residues: CSAAQPAGVSYEQYF.

Of note for this clonotype: Germline is not matched at one junction end, which may reflect a read error. The chain has TRBV20-1 and TRBJ1-1; 9 bases align to TRBD1. Germline V gene sequence: CDR1 DFQATT, CDR2 SNEGSKA (reference sequence). The CDR3 has 15 residues. CDR3 amino acids: CSARDPGQGHTQAFF. As DNA, the CDR3 is TGCAGTGCTAGAGATCCGGGACAGGGACACACTCAAGCTTTCTTT.

The V gene is TRBV7-2, the J gene TRBJ2-5, with no clear D. This CDR3 region has 13 residues. Trimming stripped 1 base from V and 4 bases from J, with 7 bases between. CDR1 and CDR2 from the germline V gene are SGHTA and FQGNSA. CDR3 DNA: TGTGCCAGCAGCTTAGATGGGATAGAGACCCAGTACTTC. This gives the protein CASSLDGIETQYF.

This clonotype was seen a handful of times. V and J are TRBV20-1 and TRBJ1-4, with 7 positions matching TRBD1. The length of the CDR3 is 16 residues. Losses at the gene ends were 5 bases for V and 0 bases for J; bases not matched to a gene: 9. Germline CDR1 is DFQATT and CDR2 is SNEGSKA (reference sequence). The CDR3: CSAWPGQLATNEKLFF. The CDR3 coding sequence is TGCAGTGCTTGGCCGGGACAGCTTGCAACTAATGAAAAACTGTTTTTT.

V and J are TRBV3-1 and TRBJ2-2, with D perhaps matching TRBD1 or TRBD2 (5 bases each). The CDR3 totals 15 residues. The germline CDR1 and CDR2 sequences are LGHDT and YNNKEL (reference sequence). V lost 0 bases to trimming and J lost 7 bases, with 12 bases between them. The CDR3 region has the DNA TGTGCCAGCAGCCAAGATCCAGGGACCGGCGGGGAGCTGTTTTTT. Protein: CASSQDPGTGGELFF.

This clonotype appeared a few times. The chain employs TRBV10-1 and TRBJ2-3; D not certain. V was pared by 0 bases and J by 3 bases, with 4 bases between. The length of the CDR3 is 13 residues. Per the germline V gene, CDR1 is WNHNN and CDR2 is SYGVQD (reference sequence). As DNA, the CDR3 is TGCGCCAGCAGTGAGTCCGGGACAGATACGCAGTATTTT. Amino acids: CASSESGTDTQYF.

The genes are TRBV6-1 and TRBJ2-5, with 7 bases matching TRBD2. This CDR3 is built from 15 residues. J was trimmed by 1 base and V by 2 bases; bases with no gene match: 4. Germline CDR1 MNHNS, CDR2 SASEGT. The CDR3 DNA follows: TGTGCCAGCAGTGAATGGTGGGGGGGCCAAGAGACCCAGTACTTC. It is translated as CASSEWWGGQETQYF.

The V call is TRBV3-1, the J call TRBJ1-1; 7 bases are a match to TRBD1. Unmatched junction bases numbered 10, after V lost 4 bases and J lost 11 bases. The CDR3 totals 13 residues. Germline V lookup: CDR1 LGHDT, CDR2 YNNKEL (reference sequence). The DNA of the CDR3 is TGTGCCAGCAGCCCAGGAGAGACAGGGATGGCTTTCTTT. It codes for CASSPGETGMAFF.

This clonotype came up many times. V is TRBV20-1 and J is TRBJ2-7; 9 nucleotides align to TRBD2. Per the germline V gene, CDR1 is DFQATT and CDR2 is SNEGSKA (reference sequence). Losses at the gene ends were 3 bases for V and 0 bases for J; bases not matched to a gene: 12. CDR3 length: 17 amino acids. The CDR3 loop is CSARDGTSPRSSYEQYF. The DNA for the CDR3 is TGCAGTGCTAGGGACGGGACTAGCCCCCGGAGCTCCTACGAGCAGTACTTC.

This clonotype has only a few counts. The chain couples TRBV3-1 to TRBJ2-3; D remains unclear. Germline V gene sequence: CDR1 LGHDT, CDR2 YNNKEL (reference sequence). The CDR3 is 14 amino acids. With 1 base removed from V and 4 bases from J, the gap between germline ends came to 9 bases. Here the CDR3 reads CASSQGSFPDTQYF. The CDR3 bases are TGTGCCAGCAGCCAAGGGTCGTTCCCAGATACGCAGTATTTT.

This clonotype was picked up many times. The chain links TRBV12-3 or TRBV12-4 to TRBJ1-3; D not certain. Trimming cost V 3 bases and J 0 bases, with 12 bases left between them. The CDR3 loop spans 16 amino acids. Written as DNA, the CDR3 is TGTGCCAGCAGTTTGTCAAGGAAGAGCTCTGGAAACACCATATATTTT. Amino acids: CASSLSRKSSGNTIYF.

The chain uses TRBV20-1 and TRBJ2-1; 10 bases map to TRBD2. After removal of 4 bases from V and 7 bases from J, the junction contained 7 bases not matched to a gene. The germline V gene has CDR1 DFQATT and CDR2 SNEGSKA (reference sequence). This CDR3 is built from 14 residues. The CDR3 sequence is CSAKDSGRWNEQFF. CDR3 bases: TGCAGTGCTAAAGATAGCGGGAGGTGGAATGAGCAGTTCTTC.

This clonotype was counted a single time. The chain couples TRBV20-1 to TRBJ2-1, with 7 nucleotides matching TRBD2. The V segment lost 0 bases and the J segment 0 bases; nucleotides outside the gene matches: 5. Germline V gene sequence: CDR1 DFQATT, CDR2 SNEGSKA (reference sequence). The CDR3 extends over 16 amino acids. CDR3 loop: CSARDSLANSYNEQFF. The CDR3, as DNA: TGCAGTGCTAGAGACTCACTAGCGAACTCCTACAATGAGCAGTTCTTC.

The chain uses TRBV5-6 and TRBJ2-1; D gene uncertain. The CDR3 loop spans 14 amino acids. V lost 4 bases, J lost 0 bases, and 8 bases lay in between. The germline gives CDR1 SGHDT, CDR2 YYEEEE. The CDR3 region has the DNA TGTGCCAGCAGCCAGACGATCTCCTACAATGAGCAGTTCTTC. Amino acids: CASSQTISYNEQFF. The entire variable domain, with the rest obtained from reference TRBV5-6 and TRBJ2-1, is as follows: DAGVTQSPTHLIKTRGQQVTLRCSPKSGHDTVSWYQQALGQGPQFIFQYYEEEERQRGNFPDRFSGHQFPNYSSELNVNALLLGDSALYLCASSQTISYNEQFFGPGTRLTVL.